This T cell receptor beta chain was identified in a study of CD4 and CD8 cells across lung adenocarcinoma regions (dated by TCRdb to 2016 to 2019). The study in broad terms: Intratumor heterogeneity of the T cell receptor repertoire was examined by comparing tumor centers with tumor margins.

As for this clonotype: The clone's antigen remains unknown. Per-base quality was not reported, and no clone a single base away is much larger than it.

The junction shows trimming of 1 base on V and 6 bases on J, plus 8 bases between the germline ends. Spanning cysteine to phenylalanine, the CDR3 consists of 13 amino acids. The sequence is cut down to CDR3 DNA, 39 bases in frame from base 1. The germline V gene specifies SGHVS as CDR1 and FQNEAQ as CDR2. Patients with localized lung adenocarcinoma, a subtype of non-small cell lung cancer, were used as donors. These samples came from the centers of localized lung adenocarcinomas. For TCR repertoire analysis, CD8+ T cells taken from tumor tissue were profiled apart from CD4+ T cells. The library was produced with PCR. Sequencing was carried out with a HiSeq X Ten. In TCRdb, the public reads were trimmed at Q25 with fastp and aligned with MiXCR, with productive beta chains retained. Rows with one shared CDR3 protein collapse into an entry with the most common genes and DNA. This sample gives 20,000 to 25,000 distinct CDR3 sequences in total; approximately 49% of them show up just once. Around a quarter of the sample comes from the top ten.

The V gene is TRBV7-8 and the J gene is TRBJ2-3, and possibly TRBD2, on 5 matching bases. Sequencing was carried out using CD8+ T cells from the center of a lung tumor. The cell subset or site tag for this specimen amounts to: tumor center region. This sequence originates from a female donor with lung adenocarcinoma. The CD4 and CD8 labels of this study may be unreliable. The CDR3 amino acid sequence is: CASSLGPGDTQYF. Here is the DNA: TGTGCCAGCAGCTTAGGTCCGGGGGATACGCAGTATTTT.